The 23 T cell receptor beta chains given below trace back to one sample, sequenced in a study of cytomegalovirus exposure and HLA in healthy donors. A multiplex PCR was run with 60 Vbeta primers and 13 Jbeta primers. Measured with immunoSEQ multiplex PCR; TCRdb has only the in-frame clones, and not every one. Of about 180,000 clones listed, just under 80% are singletons. Sequencing was done on a sample of PBMCs. These receptors all come from a woman in her twenties or thirties in good health and CMV-seronegative.

This clone was recorded once. The chain combines TRBV29-1 with TRBJ1-2; D is unclear. Germline values: CDR1 SQVTM, CDR2 ANQGSEA. V was trimmed by 6 bases and J by 4 bases, leaving 9 bases between them. CDR3 length: 11 residues. The CDR3 sequence: CSVRVGYGYTF. CDR3 DNA: TGCAGCGTCCGGGTGGGCTATGGCTACACCTTC.

V and J are TRBV14 and TRBJ1-1; the match to TRBD1 covers 7 bases. This CDR3 spans 14 amino acids. Germline values: CDR1 SGHDN, CDR2 FVKESK. V trimming: 4 bases; J trimming: 5 bases; junction bases outside the gene matches: 7. The CDR3 nucleotides are TGTGCCAGCAGCCCCCAGGGGGAAGTGACTGAAGCTTTCTTT. It is translated as CASSPQGEVTEAFF.

V and J are TRBV29-1 and TRBJ1-1; D gene unclear. There are 12 residues in the CDR3. Between the trimmed V and J ends, which lost 3 bases and 7 bases, there was a span of 12 bases. The germline V gene encodes CDR1 SQVTM and CDR2 ANQGSEA. CDR3: CSVERGGVEAFF. The CDR3 DNA follows: TGCAGCGTTGAGCGGGGTGGGGTTGAAGCTTTCTTT.

This clone was found a few times. The gene calls are TRBV7-9 and TRBJ2-5; 7 bases are shared with TRBD2. CDR3 size: 18 residues. With 2 bases clipped from V and 1 base from J, the junction kept 13 bases outside the gene matches. The V gene's germline CDR1 is SEHNR and CDR2 FQNEAQ (reference sequence). The CDR3 region is CASSLPQVLKRGQETQYF. The DNA of the CDR3 is TGTGCCAGCAGCTTACCTCAGGTCTTAAAGCGGGGCCAAGAGACCCAGTACTTC.

The rearrangement uses TRBV27 and TRBJ2-1; 8 bases map to TRBD2. The CDR3 runs to 16 residues. CDR1 is MNHEY and CDR2 is SMNVEV in the germline V gene (reference sequence). V trimming: 5 bases; J trimming: 5 bases; junction bases outside the gene matches: 11. CDR3 nucleotides: TGTGCCAGCAGTCCGACGGGGGGGTCGGGAAACAATGAGCAGTTCTTC. Its protein product is CASSPTGGSGNNEQFF.

This sequence joins TRBV5-1 and TRBJ2-1, with 11 positions matching TRBD2. The CDR3 consists of 16 residues. Losses at the gene ends were 7 bases for V and 3 bases for J; bases not matched to a gene: 9. Germline V gene data show CDR1 as SGHRS and CDR2 as YFSETQ. The CDR3 DNA sequence: TGCGCCAGCGTACTAGCGGGGGCGGGTGTCTACAATGAGCAGTTCTTC. It encodes CASVLAGAGVYNEQFF.

V gene TRBV2 combines with J gene TRBJ2-7; 9 bases align to TRBD1. V was clipped by 7 bases and J by 0 bases; unmatched bases: 7. CDR1 is SNHLY and CDR2 is FYNNEI in the germline V gene. The CDR3 sequence is 15 residues long. For the CDR3, the DNA is TGTGCCAGCACCATGGGGGGACAGGGCTCCTACGAGCAGTACTTC. Its translation: CASTMGGQGSYEQYF.

The J gene is TRBJ1-2, the V gene TRBV14; weak D call: TRBD1 (5 bases). The CDR3 sequence is 15 residues long. Per germline, CDR1 SGHDN and CDR2 FVKESK. V lost 0 bases, J lost 8 bases, and 16 bases lay in between. The CDR3 region has the DNA TGTGCCAGCAGCCAAGATTTATCGGCAGGGAAAGGCTACACCTTC. The encoded protein is CASSQDLSAGKGYTF.

In this sample, this clone turned up a few times. This chain connects TRBV19 to TRBJ1-1, with 12 bases lining up with TRBD1. The CDR3 loop spans 15 amino acids. Germline trimming cut 3 bases from V and 5 bases from J; bases unmatched to any gene: 4. In germline, CDR1 is LNHDA, CDR2 SQIVND (reference sequence). This CDR3 is CASSMSGQGATEAFF. Here the CDR3 DNA reads TGTGCCAGTAGTATGTCGGGACAGGGGGCGACTGAAGCTTTCTTT.

The chain recombines TRBV9 with TRBJ1-6; possibly TRBD1 for D (6 bases). This CDR3 comprises 15 residues. CDR1 is SGDLS, CDR2 YYNGEE, per germline. V dropped 0 bases and J dropped 10 bases, with 14 bases sitting between them. Here the CDR3 DNA reads TGTGCCAGCAGCGTAGAGGGGGGGAAGATATCACCCCTCCACTTT. Its protein product is CASSVEGGKISPLHF.

The J gene is TRBJ2-7, the V gene TRBV5-6, with D maybe TRBD1 (6 bases). CDR1 is SGHDT and CDR2 is YYEEEE in the germline V gene. This CDR3 has 14 residues. V lost 4 bases to trimming and J lost 0 bases, with 11 bases between them. As DNA, the CDR3 is TGTGCCAGCAGCAGATACAGGGTCTCCTACGAGCAGTACTTC. Protein sequence: CASSRYRVSYEQYF.

The chain uses TRBV6-5 and TRBJ1-2, with D possibly being TRBD1 (6 bases). Germline V gene lookup returns CDR1 MNHEY and CDR2 SVGAGI. The V end was cut by 6 bases, the J end by 6 bases, with 20 bases between. This CDR3 contains 15 residues. For the CDR3, the DNA is TGTGCCAGCAGGAAACAGGGAAAGCGGAAGGATGGCTACACCTTC. Protein: CASRKQGKRKDGYTF.

About this clone: Other DNA sequences from this sample encode an identical CDR3 as well. This CDR3 reads CASSLGGNTGELFF. CDR3 DNA: TGCGCCAGCAGCTTGGGCGGCAACACCGGGGAGCTGTTTTTT. The rearrangement joins TRBV5-1 to TRBJ2-2; D call uncertain. From germline, CDR1 is SGHRS and CDR2 YFSETQ. V shed 0 bases and J shed 2 bases, with 5 bases lying between them. This CDR3 has 14 residues.

The chain uses TRBV30 and TRBJ1-4; D is ambiguous. CDR3 size: 13 residues. CDR1 and CDR2 (germline): GTSNPN, SVGIG (reference sequence). Trimming removed 2 bases from V and 8 bases from J, with 12 bases in between. The CDR3 is CAWSRGFGEKLFF. The CDR3 DNA reads TGTGCCTGGAGTCGGGGTTTCGGAGAAAAACTGTTTTTT. The whole variable domain, filled in from reference TRBV30 and TRBJ1-4, reads SQTIHQWPATLVQPVGSPLSLECTVEGTSNPNLYWYRQAAGRGLQLLFYSVGIGQISSEVPQNLSASRPQDRQFILSSKKLLLSDSGFYLCAWSRGFGEKLFFGSGTQLSVL.

This clone has more than one count but fewer than ten. The DNA of the CDR3 is TGTGCCAGCAGTGCAGTAGGACAGGGAACGGGCTACACCTTC. This gives the protein CASSAVGQGTGYTF. This sequence joins TRBV2 and TRBJ1-2; TRBD1 agrees at 8 bases. CDR1 and CDR2 from the germline V gene are SNHLY and FYNNEI. CDR3 length equals 14 residues. V lost 4 bases to trimming and J lost 8 bases; unmatched junction nucleotides: 9.

This chain's CDR3 is CASSSQTAGANVLTF. The CDR3 DNA follows: TGTGCCAGCAGCTCGCAGACAGCTGGGGCCAACGTCCTGACTTTC. The J gene is TRBJ2-6, the V gene TRBV11-2, with a possible D match to TRBD1 (5 bases). The CDR3 extends over 15 amino acids. V gave up 4 bases and J gave up 2 bases, with 9 bases separating them. Per the germline V gene, CDR1 is SGHAT and CDR2 is FQNNGV.

The chain couples TRBV2 to TRBJ2-7, with TRBD1 matching 9 bases. Germline V lookup: CDR1 SNHLY, CDR2 FYNNEI. The CDR3 length is 12 residues. Trimming at V came to 7 bases and at J to 7 bases, leaving 5 bases not matched to a gene. The CDR3 sequence: CASNYRGLEQYF. The CDR3 coding sequence is TGTGCCAGCAACTACAGGGGGCTTGAGCAGTACTTC. The variable domain in full, with the rest retrieved from reference TRBV2 and TRBJ2-7, is EPEVTQTPSHQVTQMGQEVILRCVPISNHLYFYWYRQILGQKVEFLVSFYNNEISEKSEIFDDQFSVERPDGSNFTLKIRSTKLEDSAMYFCASNYRGLEQYFGPGTRLTVT.

This chain joins TRBV6-5 and TRBJ1-2; D is unresolved. Trimming took off 6 bases at V and 0 bases at J, with 14 bases between the two ends. The CDR3 totals 15 residues. Germline CDR1 is MNHEY and CDR2 is SVGAGI. CDR3 region: CASRPDTLSNYGYTF. The CDR3 DNA reads as TGTGCCAGCAGGCCTGACACTCTCTCTAACTATGGCTACACCTTC.

The chain uses TRBV30 and TRBJ1-2; D gene uncertain. V dropped 5 bases and J dropped 7 bases, with 11 bases sitting between them. The CDR3 loop spans 11 amino acids. Germline V CDR1 and CDR2: GTSNPN, SVGIG (reference sequence). As DNA, the CDR3 is TGTGCCTGGGAAAAGGGAGGTGGCTACACCTTC. Translated, it gives CAWEKGGGYTF.

V is TRBV30 and J is TRBJ1-6; D gene unclear. Germline V gene sequence: CDR1 GTSNPN, CDR2 SVGIG (reference sequence). V was clipped by 2 bases and J by 4 bases, with 12 bases between them. CDR3 length: 15 amino acids. CDR3 DNA sequence: TGTGCCTGGAGTATTGAGGGCACTTATAATTCACCCCTCCACTTT. Translating it yields CAWSIEGTYNSPLHF. The full variable domain, rest sourced from reference TRBV30 and TRBJ1-6, is SQTIHQWPATLVQPVGSPLSLECTVEGTSNPNLYWYRQAAGRGLQLLFYSVGIGQISSEVPQNLSASRPQDRQFILSSKKLLLSDSGFYLCAWSIEGTYNSPLHFGNGTRLTVT.

The chain combines TRBV25-1 with TRBJ1-5; D gene ambiguous. V lost 4 bases to trimming and J lost 3 bases, with 10 bases between them. The germline V gene has CDR1 MGHDK and CDR2 SYGVNS. The length of the CDR3 is 14 residues. Here the CDR3 DNA reads TGTGCCAGCAGTGGACAACTGCACAATCAGCCCCAGCATTTT. Amino acid sequence: CASSGQLHNQPQHF.

J is TRBJ1-3 and V is TRBV5-6; 8 nucleotides line up with TRBD1. The germline V gene has CDR1 SGHDT and CDR2 YYEEEE. Trimming took 4 bases from V and 4 from J; bases not matched to a gene: 7. This CDR3 is 15 amino acids long. The CDR3 nucleotides are TGTGCCAGCAGCCGGTGGACAGGGCGAGGAAACACCATATATTTT. It codes for CASSRWTGRGNTIYF.

The chain couples TRBV30 to TRBJ1-2; 9 bases fit TRBD1. The CDR3 extends over 14 amino acids. Germline CDR1 is GTSNPN and CDR2 is SVGIG (reference sequence). V lost 4 bases and J lost 4; bases outside the gene matches: 7. The CDR3 sequence: CAWTEAGQGYGYTF. CDR3 coding DNA: TGTGCCTGGACCGAAGCGGGACAGGGCTATGGCTACACCTTC.